The present entry profiles one T cell receptor beta chain with its context. Its matching antigen is unknown. Expressed TCRB transcripts were sequenced because the entire RNA isolate underwent reverse transcription. Measured with immunoSEQ multiplex PCR; TCRdb has only the in-frame clones, and not every one. The repertoire includes about 230,000 clones, around 9.6% of them detected once, and about 0.03% sits in the top ten. Sorting with CD45RO/CCR7/CD25/CD127/CD95/CD27 yielded naive, central memory, regulatory and stem-like memory CD4+ cells. This entry comes from a study of beta chain features in type 1 diabetes. About the study: No patient-donor differences in age, gender, total cells or subset yield. Sorted cells, roughly 100,000,000 in number, were examined across all samples.

The study's findings and limits: Naive, central memory and regulatory TCRB repertoires appeared more similar among patients than healthy donors.

CDR3 length: 19 residues. Germline V gene sequence: CDR1 LNHNV, CDR2 YYDKDF (reference sequence). V lost 1 base and J lost 4; bases outside the gene matches: 14. The V gene is TRBV15, the J gene TRBJ2-1; 9 positions agree with TRBD2. The sequence derives from a woman between 18 and 30 years old in good health. Sequenced material: naive CD4+ T cells from blood. The CDR3 sequence is CATSRAWADGGRVYNEQFF. The CDR3 region has the DNA TGTGCCACCAGCAGAGCTTGGGCGGATGGCGGGAGGGTTTACAATGAGCAGTTCTTC.